These 32 T cell receptor beta chains share one sample of origin, sequenced in a study of CD8+ T cells in alopecia areata. Treatment given: oral pan-JAK inhibitor, 5-10 mg twice daily. Sequencing relied on a cDNA template that was reverse transcribed from extracted RNA. Produced via immunoSEQ multiplex PCR; TCRdb's table is partial and in-frame only. The sample lists about 180,000 clones; roughly 50% were seen once. The sequences come from CD8+ T cells sorted from blood, collected at week 24, from a patient treated with tofacitinib. The origin of the receptors is a human donor with alopecia areata.

The chain has TRBV29-1 and TRBJ2-7; D possibly matches TRBD1 or TRBD2 (5 bases each). Trimming removed 7 bases from V and 2 bases from J, with 12 bases in between. The CDR3 runs 12 residues. CDR1 SQVTM and CDR2 ANQGSEA come from the germline V gene. CDR3: CSGSEGTYEQYF. CDR3 in DNA: TGCAGCGGGAGTGAGGGGACCTACGAGCAGTACTTC.

The chain joins TRBV6-4 to TRBJ2-1; D ambiguous. V gave up 8 bases and J gave up 4 bases, with 18 bases separating them. CDR3 length: 15 residues. Looked up from germline, CDR1 is MRHNA and CDR2 is SNTAGT. In DNA, the CDR3 is TGTGCCAGCCCCCTTGGACGGCAATTTTACAATGAGCAGTTCTTC. Translated, it gives CASPLGRQFYNEQFF.

V and J are TRBV4-3 and TRBJ2-5; D is uncertain. The CDR3 covers 14 residues. In germline, CDR1 is LGHNA, CDR2 YSLEER. Trimming cost V 0 bases and J 5 bases, with 10 bases left between them. CDR3 coding DNA: TGCGCCAGCAGCCAAGACGCTCCATGGGAGACCCAGTACTTC. Encoded protein: CASSQDAPWETQYF.

Regarding this clone: Other DNA sequences in this sample translate to the same CDR3. This chain links TRBV30 with TRBJ1-1; D is possibly TRBD1 (5 bases). Germline CDR1 reads GTSNPN; CDR2 reads SVGIG (reference sequence). The CDR3 totals 12 residues. Trimming removed 3 bases at V and 1 base at J, with 6 bases between. As DNA, the CDR3 is TGTGCCTGGAGGCAGGGGAACACTGAAGCTTTCTTT. Amino acids: CAWRQGNTEAFF.

This chain connects TRBV9 to TRBJ2-7; D call uncertain. V was clipped by 0 bases and J by 2 bases, with 9 bases between them. The germline CDR1 and CDR2 sequences are SGDLS and YYNGEE. The CDR3 has 14 residues. In DNA form, the CDR3 reads TGTGCCAGCAGCGTAGAAGGGTCCGCCTACGAGCAGTACTTC. This encodes CASSVEGSAYEQYF. The complete variable domain, with remaining parts taken from reference TRBV9 and TRBJ2-7, reads DSGVTQTPKHLITATGQRVTLRCSPRSGDLSVYWYQQSLDQGLQFLIQYYNGEERAKGNILERFSAQQFPDLHSELNLSSLELGDSALYFCASSVEGSAYEQYFGPGTRLTVT.

The V call is TRBV30, the J call TRBJ1-2, with 10 positions matching TRBD1. The CDR3 spans 15 residues. V lost 0 bases to trimming and J lost 1 base; unmatched junction nucleotides: 2. Looked up from germline, CDR1 is GTSNPN and CDR2 is SVGIG (reference sequence). Written as DNA, the CDR3 is TGTGCCTGGAGTGTGGACAGGGGGTTTAACTATGGCTACACCTTC. It codes for CAWSVDRGFNYGYTF. Drawing the rest from reference TRBV30 and TRBJ1-2, the complete variable domain is SQTIHQWPATLVQPVGSPLSLECTVEGTSNPNLYWYRQAAGRGLQLLFYSVGIGQISSEVPQNLSASRPQDRQFILSSKKLLLSDSGFYLCAWSVDRGFNYGYTFGSGTRLTVV.

The rearrangement uses TRBV30 and TRBJ1-5, with a possible D match to TRBD1 (5 bases). In germline, CDR1 is GTSNPN, CDR2 SVGIG (reference sequence). Trimming took off 3 bases at V and 2 bases at J, with 14 bases between the two ends. The CDR3 length is 15 residues. CDR3 region: CAWSGDVGGNQPQHF. In DNA form, the CDR3 reads TGTGCCTGGAGCGGGGATGTGGGGGGCAATCAGCCCCAGCATTTT. Together with reference TRBV30 and TRBJ1-5, the CDR3 gives the full variable domain: SQTIHQWPATLVQPVGSPLSLECTVEGTSNPNLYWYRQAAGRGLQLLFYSVGIGQISSEVPQNLSASRPQDRQFILSSKKLLLSDSGFYLCAWSGDVGGNQPQHFGDGTRLSIL.

The chain has TRBV7-9 and TRBJ2-5; D is unclear. This CDR3 has 14 residues. From germline, CDR1 is SEHNR and CDR2 FQNEAQ (reference sequence). Trimming pared 5 bases from V and 7 bases from J, leaving 17 bases between. Here the CDR3 DNA reads TGTGCCAGCAGCCCCTTGGCCGCTGAGAGGACCCAGTACTTC. Protein: CASSPLAAERTQYF. Together with reference TRBV7-9 and TRBJ2-5, the CDR3 gives the full variable domain: DTGVSQNPRHKITKRGQNVTFRCDPISEHNRLYWYRQTLGQGPEFLTYFQNEAQLEKSRLLSDRFSAERPKGSFSTLEIQRTEQGDSAMYLCASSPLAAERTQYFGPGTRLLVL.

J is TRBJ1-1 and V is TRBV30, with 7 bases matching TRBD1. The CDR3 runs 16 residues. The ends lost 0 bases at V and 1 base at J; junction bases unmatched: 8. Germline V CDR1 and CDR2: GTSNPN, SVGIG (reference sequence). CDR3 in amino acids: CAWSVEGGMENTEAFF. CDR3 nucleotide sequence: TGTGCCTGGAGTGTAGAAGGGGGCATGGAGAACACTGAAGCTTTCTTT.

In nucleotides, the CDR3 is TGTGCCAGCAGTGAGGGACAGATCGCCTACGAGCAGTACTTC. Protein sequence: CASSEGQIAYEQYF. V and J are TRBV2 and TRBJ2-7, with 7 bases that match TRBD1. CDR1 and CDR2 from the germline V gene are SNHLY and FYNNEI. This CDR3 has 14 residues. V dropped 3 bases and J dropped 2; count of bases not matched to a gene: 4.

The V gene is TRBV6-5, the J gene TRBJ1-2, with a possible D match to TRBD1 (5 bases). V was shortened by 2 bases and J by 2 bases, with 9 bases between the two germline ends. Per the germline V gene, CDR1 is MNHEY and CDR2 is SVGAGI. The CDR3 is 14 residues long. The CDR3 region is CASSYAGRNYGYTF. The CDR3 DNA follows: TGTGCCAGCAGTTACGCAGGGCGAAACTATGGCTACACCTTC.

The V call is TRBV29-1, the J call TRBJ2-3; perhaps D is TRBD1 or TRBD2 (5 bases each). The germline V gene encodes CDR1 SQVTM and CDR2 ANQGSEA. The CDR3 extends over 14 amino acids. V gave up 2 bases and J gave up 0 bases, with 9 bases separating them. The CDR3: CSVENRDSTDTQYF. The CDR3 DNA reads TGCAGCGTTGAAAATAGGGACAGCACAGATACGCAGTATTTT.

The J gene is TRBJ2-1, the V gene TRBV7-9, with 7 bases that match TRBD1. Germline trimming cut 4 bases from V and 5 bases from J; bases unmatched to any gene: 5. In germline, CDR1 is SEHNR, CDR2 FQNEAQ (reference sequence). This CDR3 region has 14 residues. The chain's CDR3 is CASSSPDRDNEQFF. The CDR3, as DNA: TGTGCCAGCAGCTCCCCAGACAGGGACAATGAGCAGTTCTTC.

The V call is TRBV15, the J call TRBJ1-5; 7 nucleotides line up with TRBD1. From germline, CDR1 is LNHNV and CDR2 YYDKDF (reference sequence). The CDR3 totals 18 residues. The trim removed 0 bases at V and 2 bases at J, leaving 10 bases unmatched. CDR3 sequence (DNA): TGTGCCACCAGCAGAGACCGCACCCAGGGGGGTGGCAATCAGCCCCAGCATTTT. The encoded protein is CATSRDRTQGGGNQPQHF.

V and J are TRBV10-2 and TRBJ2-1, with 7 positions matching TRBD2. CDR1 WSHSY and CDR2 SAAADI come from the germline V gene. V trimming: 11 bases; J trimming: 8 bases; junction bases outside the gene matches: 3. The CDR3 has 10 residues. The DNA of the CDR3 is TGCGCCGCCGGGAGGCATGAGCAGTTCTTC. It is translated as CAAGRHEQFF.

To note about this clone: This CDR3 is also generated by other DNA sequences in the sample. The rearrangement links TRBV13 to TRBJ2-7; D might be TRBD2 (5 bases). Looked up from germline, CDR1 is PRHDT and CDR2 is FYEKMQ (reference sequence). This CDR3 comprises 13 residues. Between the trimmed V and J ends, which lost 0 bases and 4 bases, there was a span of 7 bases. The chain's CDR3 is CASSLGTGYEQYF. The DNA of the CDR3 is TGTGCCAGCAGCTTAGGTACGGGGTACGAGCAGTACTTC.

This chain connects TRBV30 to TRBJ1-4, with TRBD1 matching over 7 bases. The CDR3 is 14 amino acids. Germline V lookup: CDR1 GTSNPN, CDR2 SVGIG (reference sequence). The ends lost 0 bases at V and 8 bases at J; junction bases unmatched: 6. The CDR3 loop reads CAWSVWDRREKLFF. CDR3 sequence (DNA): TGTGCCTGGAGTGTATGGGACAGACGGGAAAAACTGTTTTTT.

The CDR3 nucleotides read TGCAGCGTTGCGGGAGGGGAAAGAGGCACCTACGAGCAGTACTTC. Its translation: CSVAGGERGTYEQYF. The chain employs TRBV29-1 and TRBJ2-7, with TRBD2 matching over 8 bases. The V and J ends lost 4 bases and 2 bases, in that order; junction bases with no gene match: 10. Germline loops: CDR1 SQVTM, CDR2 ANQGSEA. The CDR3 consists of 15 residues.

This chain links TRBV29-1 with TRBJ2-7, with a tentative D call TRBD2 (5 bases). CDR1 SQVTM and CDR2 ANQGSEA come from the germline V gene. The CDR3 spans 14 residues. Trimming stripped 4 bases from V and 2 bases from J, with 15 bases between. The CDR3 reads CSVVNRDPPYEQYF. The CDR3 nucleotides are TGCAGCGTTGTTAATCGGGATCCCCCCTACGAGCAGTACTTC.

The chain recombines TRBV9 with TRBJ1-5, with unresolved D. This CDR3 is 14 amino acids long. CDR1 and CDR2 (germline): SGDLS, YYNGEE. V dropped 0 bases and J dropped 3 bases, with 7 bases sitting between them. In DNA, the CDR3 is TGTGCCAGCAGCGTAGCGGGGTCCAATCAGCCCCAGCATTTT. This codes for CASSVAGSNQPQHF.

V usage is TRBV4-3 and J usage is TRBJ2-1; D is uncertain. The CDR3 loop spans 17 amino acids. Germline CDR1 is LGHNA and CDR2 is YSLEER. Trimming removed 1 base from V and 2 bases from J, with 15 bases in between. The CDR3 DNA reads TGCGCCAGCAGCCAAGGGCGAGCCACAACAACCTACAATGAGCAGTTCTTC. This sequence encodes CASSQGRATTTYNEQFF.

The J gene is TRBJ2-2, the V gene TRBV30; 9 nucleotides align to TRBD1. V trimming: 5 bases; J trimming: 7 bases; junction bases outside the gene matches: 8. The germline V gene encodes CDR1 GTSNPN and CDR2 SVGIG (reference sequence). CDR3 length: 14 amino acids. CDR3 DNA: TGTGCCTGGGCGACAGGGGGTGGTGGCGGGGAGCTGTTTTTT. Translated, it gives CAWATGGGGGELFF.

This clone has more than one count but fewer than ten. This rearrangement joins TRBV30 to TRBJ1-2; D might be TRBD1 (6 bases). V lost 2 bases and J lost 10, with 14 bases in between. Per germline, CDR1 GTSNPN and CDR2 SVGIG (reference sequence). CDR3 length equals 12 residues. CDR3 DNA: TGTGCCTGGAGTTTAGGGGGAGCCGACTACACCTTC. It codes for CAWSLGGADYTF. The full variable domain, rest sourced from reference TRBV30 and TRBJ1-2, is SQTIHQWPATLVQPVGSPLSLECTVEGTSNPNLYWYRQAAGRGLQLLFYSVGIGQISSEVPQNLSASRPQDRQFILSSKKLLLSDSGFYLCAWSLGGADYTFGSGTRLTVV.

This chain links TRBV27 with TRBJ2-1; possibly TRBD1 for D (7 bases). Trimming took off 8 bases at V and 7 bases at J, with 12 bases between the two ends. The CDR3 covers 12 residues. Germline V lookup: CDR1 MNHEY, CDR2 SMNVEV (reference sequence). The CDR3 bases are TGTGCCAGCCGACAGGGACTGAATGAGCAGTTCTTC. It yields the protein CASRQGLNEQFF.

The table lists this clone with a few counts. V is TRBV30 and J is TRBJ2-5, with D possibly being TRBD1 (5 bases). Trimming cost V 3 bases and J 3 bases, with 14 bases left between them. Germline V gives CDR1 GTSNPN, CDR2 SVGIG (reference sequence). The CDR3 extends over 14 amino acids. CDR3 amino acids: CAWRVGAGEETQYF. CDR3 DNA sequence: TGTGCCTGGAGAGTTGGGGCAGGAGAAGAGACCCAGTACTTC.

The V and J genes are TRBV7-8 and TRBJ2-3, with 11 bases identical to TRBD2. Germline CDR1 SGHVS, CDR2 FQNEAQ. Losses at the gene ends were 5 bases for V and 1 base for J; bases not matched to a gene: 11. The CDR3 is made up of 18 amino acids. The CDR3 DNA reads as TGTGCCAGCAGCCCGCGACTAGCGGGAAGTTTGGGCACAGATACGCAGTATTTT. This gives the protein CASSPRLAGSLGTDTQYF.

This clone has just a few counts. The chain employs TRBV12-5 and TRBJ2-5; 8 bases match TRBD1. Trimming took 7 bases from V and 7 from J; bases not matched to a gene: 11. The CDR3 covers 14 residues. The germline CDR1 and CDR2 sequences are LGHNT and FRNRAP. The CDR3 spells CASEFPGTGGTQYF. CDR3 nucleotide sequence: TGTGCTAGTGAATTCCCCGGTACAGGGGGGACCCAGTACTTC. The full variable domain, with the rest looked up from reference TRBV12-5 and TRBJ2-5, is DARVTQTPRHKVTEMGQEVTMRCQPILGHNTVFWYRQTMMQGLELLAYFRNRAPLDDSGMPKDRFSAEMPDATLATLKIQPSEPRDSAVYFCASEFPGTGGTQYFGPGTRLLVL.

V gene TRBV13 combines with J gene TRBJ2-1; D might be TRBD2 (5 bases). Trimming shortened V by 0 bases and J by 0 bases, and 9 bases separated the two germline ends. The germline V gene has CDR1 PRHDT and CDR2 FYEKMQ (reference sequence). This CDR3 has 16 residues. In nucleotides, the CDR3 is TGTGCCAGCAGCTTAGGGCGGGCGTCCTCCTACAATGAGCAGTTCTTC. Amino acids: CASSLGRASSYNEQFF.

V usage is TRBV30 and J usage is TRBJ1-6; D is perhaps TRBD1 (5 bases). V lost 4 bases to trimming and J lost 15 bases, with 16 bases between them. Germline assignment: CDR1 GTSNPN and CDR2 SVGIG (reference sequence). The CDR3 is 12 residues long. The chain's CDR3 is CAWTRQGLNLHF. The CDR3 nucleotides are TGTGCCTGGACGAGGCAGGGTTTAAACCTCCACTTT.

This clone was recorded a few times. V usage is TRBV7-2 and J usage is TRBJ2-4; D unclear. Germline V lookup: CDR1 SGHTA, CDR2 FQGNSA. V shed 5 bases and J shed 0 bases, with 11 bases lying between them. This CDR3 spans 15 amino acids. The CDR3 bases are TGTGCCAGCAGCCCCTCAGATCTAGCCAAAAACATTCAGTACTTC. This sequence encodes CASSPSDLAKNIQYF.

This sequence joins TRBV25-1 and TRBJ1-3; D perhaps matches TRBD1 (6 bases). Germline V CDR1 and CDR2: MGHDK, SYGVNS. V shed 4 bases and J shed 0 bases, with 16 bases lying between them. CDR3 length: 17 residues. This chain's CDR3 is CASSGGTHSGSGNTIYF. The CDR3 nucleotides read TGTGCCAGCAGTGGGGGGACACACTCCGGCTCTGGAAACACCATATATTTT.

The J gene is TRBJ2-4, the V gene TRBV28; 7 bases match TRBD1. Unmatched junction bases numbered 12, after V lost 6 bases and J lost 7 bases. This CDR3 has 15 residues. Germline values: CDR1 MDHEN, CDR2 SYDVKM. DNA for the CDR3: TGTGCCAGCAGCCCTCTTGAGGGCAGGGGGAACATTCAGTACTTC. Residues: CASSPLEGRGNIQYF.